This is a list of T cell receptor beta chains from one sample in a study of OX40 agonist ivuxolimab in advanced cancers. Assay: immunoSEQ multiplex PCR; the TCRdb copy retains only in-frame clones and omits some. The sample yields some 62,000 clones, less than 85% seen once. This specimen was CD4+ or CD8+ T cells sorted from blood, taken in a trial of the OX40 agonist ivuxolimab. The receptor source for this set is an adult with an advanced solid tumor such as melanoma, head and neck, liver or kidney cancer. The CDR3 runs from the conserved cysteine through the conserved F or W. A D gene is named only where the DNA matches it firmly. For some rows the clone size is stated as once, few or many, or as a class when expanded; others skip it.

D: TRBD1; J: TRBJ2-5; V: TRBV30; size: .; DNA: TGTGCCTGTCTAGAACCGGGACAGCAAGAGACCCAGTACTTC; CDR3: CACLEPGQQETQYF
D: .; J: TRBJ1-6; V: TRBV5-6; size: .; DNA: TGTGCCAGCAGCTTGTTCAGGGGAGGGAATAATTCACCCCTCCACTTT; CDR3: CASSLFRGGNNSPLHF
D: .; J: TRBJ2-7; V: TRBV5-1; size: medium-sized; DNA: TGCGCCAGCAGCTTGGGGCACACAACCTACGAGCAGTACTTC; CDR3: CASSLGHTTYEQYF
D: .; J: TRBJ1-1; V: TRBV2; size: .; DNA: TGTGCCAGCACAGCTAACACTGAAGCTTTCTTT; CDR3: CASTANTEAFF
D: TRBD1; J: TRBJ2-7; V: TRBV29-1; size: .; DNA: TGCAGCGTCCCGGGACAGGGGGCTTACGAGCAGTACTTC; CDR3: CSVPGQGAYEQYF
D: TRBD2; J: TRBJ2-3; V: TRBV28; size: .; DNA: TGTGCCAGCAGCGCGTCTAGCGGAAGGCGGGATACGCAGTATTTT; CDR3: CASSASSGRRDTQYF
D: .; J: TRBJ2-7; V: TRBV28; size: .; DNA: TGTGCCAGCACCTCATACGTGGGGGTAAGCTACGAGCAGTACTTC; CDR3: CASTSYVGVSYEQYF
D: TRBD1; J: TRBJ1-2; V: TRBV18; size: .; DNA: TGTGCCAGCTCGATCGGACAGGACTATGGCTACACCTTC; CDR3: CASSIGQDYGYTF
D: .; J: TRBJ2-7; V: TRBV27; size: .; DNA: TGTGCCAGCAGTTTTGAAGGACAGACGAGACGATACGAGCAGTACTTC; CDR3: CASSFEGQTRRYEQYF
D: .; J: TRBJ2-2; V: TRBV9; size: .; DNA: TGTGCCAGCAGTGATACAGGGTCCGGGGAGCTGTTTTTT; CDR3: CASSDTGSGELFF
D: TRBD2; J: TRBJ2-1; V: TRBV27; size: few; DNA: TGTGCCAGCAGGAGAGCGGGAGGGGAGGATGAGCAGTTCTTC; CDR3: CASRRAGGEDEQFF
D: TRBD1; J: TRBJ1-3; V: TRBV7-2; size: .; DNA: TGTGCCAGCAGTTCTCAGGGACAGGGATCAGGAAACACCATATATTTT; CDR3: CASSSQGQGSGNTIYF
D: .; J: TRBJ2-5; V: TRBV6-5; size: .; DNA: TGTGCCAGCATCAAAGGGGAAGAGACCCAGTACTTC; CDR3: CASIKGEETQYF
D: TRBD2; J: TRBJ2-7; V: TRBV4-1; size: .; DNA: TGCGCCAGCAGCCACCGGACTAGCGGGATCTACGAGCAGTACTTC; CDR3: CASSHRTSGIYEQYF
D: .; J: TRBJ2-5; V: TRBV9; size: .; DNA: TGTGCCAGCAGCGAGAGGGGGTTGGAGACCCAGTACTTC; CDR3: CASSERGLETQYF
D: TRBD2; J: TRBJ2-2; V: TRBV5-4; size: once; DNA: TGTGCCAGCAGCTTATTGCGTAGCGGGGGTAACACCGGGGAGCTGTTTTTT; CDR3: CASSLLRSGGNTGELFF
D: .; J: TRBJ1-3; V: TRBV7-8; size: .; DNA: TGTGCCAGCAGCTTAGGGGTCGCCTCTGGAAACACCATATATTTT; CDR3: CASSLGVASGNTIYF
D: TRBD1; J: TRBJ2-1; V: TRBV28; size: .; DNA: TGTGCCAGCAGTGACGGACAGGCGCCTCCTTACAATGAGCAGTTCTTC; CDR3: CASSDGQAPPYNEQFF
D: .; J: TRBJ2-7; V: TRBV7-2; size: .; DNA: TGTGCCAGCAGCTTAGTCCGTTCGGGATGGGGGTACGAGCAGTACTTC; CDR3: CASSLVRSGWGYEQYF
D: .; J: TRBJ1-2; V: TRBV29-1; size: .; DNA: TGCAGCGTTGAAGAAAAGGGGCAGGGCTATGGCTACACCTTC; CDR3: CSVEEKGQGYGYTF
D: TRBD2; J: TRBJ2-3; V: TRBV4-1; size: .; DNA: TGCGCCAGCAGCCAAACTCCCCTAACTAGCGGGGGGGCAACAGATACGCAGTATTTT; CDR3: CASSQTPLTSGGATDTQYF
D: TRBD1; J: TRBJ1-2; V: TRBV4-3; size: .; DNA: TGCGCCAGCAGCGCTTTTATACAGGGGGGAAGCTATGGCTACACCTTC; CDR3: CASSAFIQGGSYGYTF
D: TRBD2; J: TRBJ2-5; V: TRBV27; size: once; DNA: TGTGCCAGCAGCCGAGGGACTAGCTCGGGTGAGCAGTACTTC; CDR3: CASSRGTSSGEQYF
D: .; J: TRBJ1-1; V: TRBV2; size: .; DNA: TGTGCCAGCAGTGAACGGAAGGGGGGTTTAGGGGAAGCTTTCTTT; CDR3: CASSERKGGLGEAFF
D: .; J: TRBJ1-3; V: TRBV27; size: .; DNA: TGTGCCAGCAGTTTGGGGACGGCTGGAAACACCATATATTTT; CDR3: CASSLGTAGNTIYF
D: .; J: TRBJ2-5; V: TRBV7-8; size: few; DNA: TGTGCCAGCAGCTTAGACCTTCCGCTATTGGGCAGGAGGGAGACCCAGTACTTC; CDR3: CASSLDLPLLGRRETQYF
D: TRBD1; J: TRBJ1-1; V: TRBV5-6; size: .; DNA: TGTGCCAGCAGCCGGACAGGTGAAGCTTTCTTT; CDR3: CASSRTGEAFF
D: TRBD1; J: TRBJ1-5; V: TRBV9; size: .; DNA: TGTGCCAGCAGCGCGCAGGGGGCTGGGGGTCAGCCCCAGCATTTT; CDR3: CASSAQGAGGQPQHF
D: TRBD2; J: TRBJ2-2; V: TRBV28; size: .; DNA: TGTGCCAGCACCAATCCCCCCGGGACTAGCGGGAGGACCGGGGAGCTGTTTTTT; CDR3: CASTNPPGTSGRTGELFF
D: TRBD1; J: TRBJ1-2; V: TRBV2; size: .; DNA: TGTGCCAGCAGGATAGACCAGGGGGCGGCTGGCTACACCTTC; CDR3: CASRIDQGAAGYTF
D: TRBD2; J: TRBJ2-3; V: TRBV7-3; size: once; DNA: TGTGCCAGCAGCTTATCGCCTAGCGGGACTAGCACAGATACGCAGTATTTT; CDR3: CASSLSPSGTSTDTQYF
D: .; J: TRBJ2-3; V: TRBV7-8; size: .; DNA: TGTGCCAGCAGCTTAGCCGGGGGCACAGATACGCAGTATTTT; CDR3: CASSLAGGTDTQYF
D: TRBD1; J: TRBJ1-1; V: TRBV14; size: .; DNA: TGTGCCAGCAGCCAAGTTCGCTATGCAGGGGGTAACACTGAAGCTTTCTTT; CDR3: CASSQVRYAGGNTEAFF
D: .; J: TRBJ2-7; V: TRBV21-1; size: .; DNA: TGTGCCAGCAGCAAAGCGAGTCCAGGGGCCTACGAGCAGTACTTC; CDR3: CASSKASPGAYEQYF
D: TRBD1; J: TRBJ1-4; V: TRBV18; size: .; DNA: TGTGCCAGCTCACGTAACCGGGACAGGGCTAATGAAAAACTGTTTTTT; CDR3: CASSRNRDRANEKLFF
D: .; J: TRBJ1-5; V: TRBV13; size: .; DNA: TGTGCCAGCAGCTTAGGGGGACTTAAGGACAATCAGCCCCAGCATTTT; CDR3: CASSLGGLKDNQPQHF
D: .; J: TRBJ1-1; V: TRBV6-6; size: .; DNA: TGTGCCAGCAGTTACTCGCAGGGGAACACTGAAGCTTTCTTT; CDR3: CASSYSQGNTEAFF
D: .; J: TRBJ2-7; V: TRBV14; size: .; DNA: TGTGCCAGCAGCGACGGCCCCAGGCCCTACGAGCAGTACTTC; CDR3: CASSDGPRPYEQYF
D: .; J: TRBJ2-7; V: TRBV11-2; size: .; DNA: TGTGCCAGCAGCTTAGGCCAGGGACAAACCTACGAGCAGTACTTC; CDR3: CASSLGQGQTYEQYF
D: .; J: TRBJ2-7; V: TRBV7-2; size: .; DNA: TGTGCCAGCAGCTGGGGAACAGGACAAACCGCCTACGAGCAGTACTTC; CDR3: CASSWGTGQTAYEQYF
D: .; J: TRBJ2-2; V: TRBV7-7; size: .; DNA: TGTGCCAGCAGCTTAGAGGAGAAGTCCGGGGAGCTGTTTTTT; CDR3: CASSLEEKSGELFF
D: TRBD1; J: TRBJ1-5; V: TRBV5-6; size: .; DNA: TGTGCCAGCAGCTTGGGACAGGGGATTGGTGGCAATCAGCCCCAGCATTTT; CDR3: CASSLGQGIGGNQPQHF
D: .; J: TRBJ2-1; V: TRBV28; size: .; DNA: TGTGCCAGCAGTACAGGGACCCTTGGGGGAGGGTCGACGCAGTTCTTC; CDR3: CASSTGTLGGGSTQFF
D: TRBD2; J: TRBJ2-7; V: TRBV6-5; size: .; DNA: TGTGCCAGCAGTTACGTGGGGGGGGGAAGCGGGCAGTACTTC; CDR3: CASSYVGGGSGQYF
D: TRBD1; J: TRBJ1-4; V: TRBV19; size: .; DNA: TGTGCCAGTAGGACGGCCGGGACAGTAAATGAAAAACTGTTTTTT; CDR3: CASRTAGTVNEKLFF
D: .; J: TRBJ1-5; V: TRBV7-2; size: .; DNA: TGTGCCAGCACCATAGGGCAGGGCAATCAGCCCCAGCATTTT; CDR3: CASTIGQGNQPQHF
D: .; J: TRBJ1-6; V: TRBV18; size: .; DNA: TGTGCCAGCTCACCAACTCAAGCTACCTATAATTCACCCCTCCACTTT; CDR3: CASSPTQATYNSPLHF